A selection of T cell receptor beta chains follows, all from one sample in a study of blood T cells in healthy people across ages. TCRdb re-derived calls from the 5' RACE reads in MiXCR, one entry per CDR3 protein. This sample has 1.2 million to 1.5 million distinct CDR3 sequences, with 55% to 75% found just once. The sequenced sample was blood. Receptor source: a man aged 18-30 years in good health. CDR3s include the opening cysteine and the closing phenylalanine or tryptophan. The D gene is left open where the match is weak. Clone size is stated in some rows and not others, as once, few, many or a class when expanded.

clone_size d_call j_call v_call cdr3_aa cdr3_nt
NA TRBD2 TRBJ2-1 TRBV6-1 CASSEASGTYNEQFF TGTGCCAGCAGTGAAGCGAGCGGGACTTACAATGAGCAGTTCTTC
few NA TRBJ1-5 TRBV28 CASSFGVGVSNQPQHF TGTGCCAGCAGTTTCGGGGTTGGGGTTAGCAATCAGCCCCAGCATTTT
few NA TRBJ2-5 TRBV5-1 CASSLAWQKETQYF TGCGCCAGCAGCTTGGCTTGGCAGAAAGAGACCCAGTACTTC
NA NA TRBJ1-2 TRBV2 CASTDTYNYGYTF TGTGCCAGCACGGACACCTATAACTATGGCTACACCTTC
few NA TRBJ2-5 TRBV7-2 CASSYPPEETQYF TGTGCCAGCAGCTATCCCCCAGAAGAGACCCAGTACTTC
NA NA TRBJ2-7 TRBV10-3 CAIRSGSYEQYF TGTGCCATCAGGTCTGGCAGCTACGAGCAGTACTTC
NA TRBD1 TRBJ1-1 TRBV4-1 CASSQDPPGQFFEAFF TGCGCCAGCAGCCAAGACCCACCGGGACAGTTCTTTGAAGCTTTCTTT
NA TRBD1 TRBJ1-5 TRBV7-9 CASSLGEGASNQPQHF TGTGCCAGCAGCTTAGGCGAGGGGGCGAGCAATCAGCCCCAGCATTTT
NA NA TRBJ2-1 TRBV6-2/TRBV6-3 CASSYGVNEQFF TGTGCCAGCAGTTACGGTGTCAATGAGCAGTTCTTC
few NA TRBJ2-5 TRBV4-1 CASSHLGGLGAQYF TGCGCCAGCAGCCATTTAGGTGGGCTGGGGGCCCAGTACTTC
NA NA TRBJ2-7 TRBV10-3 CAISGSAGVLTYEQYF TGTGCCATCAGTGGGAGCGCAGGGGTCTTAACCTACGAGCAGTACTTC